Each of the 2 T cell receptor beta chains below was sequenced from the same sample in a study of glioma-infiltrating T cells after dendritic cell vaccination. Time point meaning: after dendritic cell vaccination, including at tumor progression/relapse. Assay: immunoSEQ multiplex PCR; the TCRdb copy retains only in-frame clones and omits some. The data contain 90,000 to 140,000 clones, 90% of them singletons. This sample comprised blood, obtained after dendritic cell vaccination. The source is a human donor with glioblastoma.

This sequence joins TRBV19 and TRBJ1-1; possible D gene TRBD1, 5 bases. Trimming cost V 4 bases and J 7 bases, with 22 bases left between them. This CDR3 spans 16 amino acids. Germline values: CDR1 LNHDA, CDR2 SQIVND (reference sequence). This CDR3 is CASSTNPGLRRHEAFF. CDR3 nucleotides: TGTGCCAGTAGTACTAATCCGGGACTACGACGCCATGAAGCTTTCTTT.

The chain joins TRBV7-9 to TRBJ2-1, with D unresolved. Germline V gene data show CDR1 as SEHNR and CDR2 as FQNEAQ (reference sequence). Trimming took off 1 base at V and 8 bases at J, with 18 bases between the two ends. The CDR3 sequence is 16 residues long. CDR3 nucleotides: TGTGCCAGCAGCTTAGAGAAGGCTAGAGCTACGGATGAGCAGTTCTTC. Translated, it gives CASSLEKARATDEQFF.